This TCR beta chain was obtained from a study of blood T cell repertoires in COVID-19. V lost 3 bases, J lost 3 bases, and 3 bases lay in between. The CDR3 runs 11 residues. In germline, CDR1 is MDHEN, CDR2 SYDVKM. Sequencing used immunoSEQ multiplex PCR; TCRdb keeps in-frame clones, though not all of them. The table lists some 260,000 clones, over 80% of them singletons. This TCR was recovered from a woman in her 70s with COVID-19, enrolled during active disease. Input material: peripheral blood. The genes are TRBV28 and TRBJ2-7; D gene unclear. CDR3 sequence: CASSFSYEQYF. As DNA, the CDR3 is TGTGCCAGCAGTTTCAGCTACGAGCAGTACTTC.